The rows below give T cell receptor beta chains drawn from one sample of a study of chemoradiotherapy in HPV16-positive cancers. Sequenced by immunoSEQ multiplex PCR; TCRdb stores in-frame clones only, minus some. Of 12,000 or so clones detected, over 75% appear once; the ten largest clones hold about 2.4%. Sequencing was performed on blood, taken from a patient who underwent chemoradiotherapy. The receptors come from a human donor with HPV-associated anogenital cancer. Both conserved end residues are part of each CDR3. Fields, in order: clone size, V gene, CDR3 protein. Size values are once, few and many counts, or a class for expanded clones, and some rows have none.

size: NA; V: TRBV9; CDR3: CASSAGPFPSYEQYF
size: NA; V: TRBV28; CDR3: CASSFQGALGTEAFF
size: NA; V: TRBV4-1; CDR3: CASSQGRSGELFF
size: NA; V: TRBV29-1; CDR3: CSVGEGSGYTF
size: NA; V: TRBV7-3; CDR3: CASSPRGTANTEAFF
size: NA; V: TRBV6-1; CDR3: CASTAGPYNSPLHF
size: once; V: TRBV7-3; CDR3: CASSLAGGRETQYF
size: NA; V: TRBV9; CDR3: CASSVSRDRQDYGYTF
size: NA; V: TRBV19; CDR3: CASIPVGRNQPQHF
size: NA; V: TRBV4-2; CDR3: CASSRRGESTDTQYF
size: NA; V: TRBV2; CDR3: CASKTGAPSGANVLTF
size: NA; V: TRBV6-4; CDR3: CASSESGGADTQYF
size: NA; V: TRBV5-1; CDR3: CASTPDRGKYNEQFF
size: NA; V: TRBV4-1; CDR3: CASSQGSRGRYTGELFF
size: NA; V: TRBV7-2; CDR3: CASSFSGGAGEQYF
size: NA; V: TRBV6-1; CDR3: CASRITPNTEAFF
size: NA; V: TRBV5-1; CDR3: CASSLQSIAGGHLVFF
size: NA; V: TRBV5-6; CDR3: CASSYLLESLNIQYF
size: few; V: TRBV7-8; CDR3: CASSPYTDFYGYTF
size: NA; V: TRBV11-2; CDR3: CASSFEGETQYF
size: NA; V: TRBV6-5; CDR3: CASRERGNTEAFF
size: once; V: TRBV27; CDR3: CASSPGGFYTGELFF
size: NA; V: TRBV10-2; CDR3: CASSEKAAYEQYF
size: NA; V: TRBV5-4; CDR3: CASSPGQNEGNTIYF
size: NA; V: TRBV4-1; CDR3: CASSHPFVGSQDREKLFF
size: NA; V: TRBV27; CDR3: CASRSVPREGANYGYTF
size: NA; V: TRBV27; CDR3: CASSKSGGRTYEQYF
size: NA; V: TRBV5-5; CDR3: CASSLGTGSYYGYTF
size: NA; V: TRBV19; CDR3: CASKAQGAAQPQHF
size: once; V: TRBV9; CDR3: CASSPRWGVRGYTF
size: NA; V: TRBV11-3; CDR3: CASSFRGTNEKLFF
size: NA; V: TRBV5-1; CDR3: CASFRDSPYNEQFF
size: NA; V: TRBV18; CDR3: CASSPRDRRLNTEAFF
size: NA; V: TRBV6-1; CDR3: CASRDIAYEQYF